The clone carrying this T cell receptor (beta chain) was detected a few times. Its target is unknown. CD45RO/CCR7/CD25/CD127/CD95/CD27 staining was used to isolate CD4+ naive, central memory, regulatory and stem cell-like memory cells by sorting. This specimen comes from a study of beta chain features in type 1 diabetes. V lost 0 bases and J lost 7, with 16 bases in between. In germline, CDR1 is GTSNPN, CDR2 SVGIG (reference sequence). The CDR3 is made up of 15 amino acids. Since all of the isolated RNA was reverse transcribed, expressed TCRB transcripts were what got sequenced. The table came from immunoSEQ multiplex PCR; TCRdb's copy has only in-frame clones and leaves some out. The sample has roughly 130,000 clones; around 15% are singletons. Study-wide points: In type 1 diabetes patients, VDJ junctions had fewer insertions; deletions at these junctions were more frequent. When cDNA is sequenced, cells with high TCR expression could be over-represented. All four CD4+ subsets of Type 1 diabetes patients contained TCRB CDR3s that were moderately but significantly shorter.

Sequenced: central memory CD4+ T cells from blood. The receptor was isolated from a man aged 25 to 40 with type 1 diabetes. V is TRBV30 and J is TRBJ2-1, with D tentatively TRBD1 (6 bases). CDR3 loop: CAWSVWATGLNEQFF. Here the CDR3 DNA reads TGTGCCTGGAGTGTATGGGCGACAGGTCTGAATGAGCAGTTCTTC.